Below are 21 T cell receptor beta chains sequenced from a single sample in a study of T cell repertoires in cytomegalovirus infection. TCRdb called the reads again in MiXCR, with one record for every CDR3 protein. The sample includes around 58,000 distinct CDR3 sequences, 20% seen only once; the top ten take 60% to 75%. The antigens for these receptors are not known. The starting material was CD8+ T cells from cultured PBMCs, obtained from culture after CMV antigen stimulation. Source of these receptors: a human donor in good health (CMV status not recorded). Some clones in this sample may be carry-over from other donors' samples.

The chain combines TRBV7-9 with TRBJ2-1; D gene ambiguous. CDR1 is SEHNR, CDR2 FQNEAQ, per germline (reference sequence). This CDR3 has 17 amino acids. The V gene lost 5 bases and the J gene lost 0 bases, with 17 bases spanning the gap. The chain's CDR3 is CASSVDPPRGSYNEQFF. CDR3 nucleotide sequence: TGTGCCAGCAGCGTAGATCCCCCCCGAGGCTCCTACAATGAGCAGTTCTTC.

This clonotype showed up just a few times. J is TRBJ1-5 and V is TRBV7-6, with D possibly being TRBD1 (5 bases). The CDR3 sequence is 14 residues long. V gave up 4 bases and J gave up 4 bases, with 11 bases separating them. CDR1 is SGHVS, CDR2 FNYEAQ, per germline. This chain's CDR3 is CASSSGPTNQPQHF. The CDR3 DNA reads TGTGCCAGCAGCTCGGGACCGACAAATCAGCCCCAGCATTTT.

The V and J genes are TRBV11-3 and TRBJ1-1, with TRBD1 matching 9 bases. V shed 6 bases and J 3 bases; nucleotides not matched to a gene: 11. Germline loops: CDR1 SGHNT, CDR2 YENEEA. The CDR3 runs to 16 residues. The CDR3 sequence: CASSSWDRAGDTEAFF. The CDR3 DNA sequence: TGTGCCAGCAGTTCTTGGGACAGGGCCGGTGACACTGAAGCTTTCTTT.

This clonotype showed up just a few times. This sequence joins TRBV12-3 or TRBV12-4 and TRBJ2-1, with a tentative D call TRBD1 (6 bases). V lost 1 base and J lost 4, with 11 bases in between. The CDR3 length is 15 residues. The CDR3 sequence is CASSLVKQGYNEQFF. The CDR3 DNA reads as TGTGCCAGCAGTTTAGTTAAACAGGGTTACAATGAGCAGTTCTTC.

This clonotype was seen only once. This sequence joins TRBV6-2 or TRBV6-3 and TRBJ2-4; TRBD2 matches at 11 bases. The V gene end was trimmed by 6 bases and the J gene end by 13 bases; junction bases not matched to a gene: 17. Germline lookup yields CDR1 MNHEY and CDR2 SVGEGT. There are 16 residues in the CDR3. CDR3 DNA: TGTGCCAGCAGGCCACCGGGACTAGCGGTTAAAAACAGGCAGTACTTC. Amino acids: CASRPPGLAVKNRQYF.

This clonotype appeared a few times. The chain joins TRBV7-2 to TRBJ2-3; D is undetermined. The CDR3 is 18 residues long. Between the trimmed V and J ends, which lost 4 bases and 0 bases, there was a span of 20 bases. Germline CDR1 SGHTA, CDR2 FQGNSA. The CDR3 DNA reads TGTGCCAGCAGCTCCCTCCTGGCCGGTCGATCTAGCACAGATACGCAGTATTTT. Translated, it gives CASSSLLAGRSSTDTQYF.

The chain is built from TRBV15 and TRBJ2-2; 12 bases are shared with TRBD1. This CDR3 comprises 17 residues. The V and J ends lost 0 bases and 4 bases, in that order; junction bases with no gene match: 3. From germline, CDR1 is LNHNV and CDR2 YYDKDF (reference sequence). This CDR3 is CATSRDLGQGATGELFF. Written as DNA, the CDR3 is TGTGCCACCAGCAGAGATTTGGGACAGGGGGCCACCGGGGAGCTGTTTTTT.

The chain uses TRBV19 and TRBJ1-1; D is unresolved. CDR1 LNHDA and CDR2 SQIVND come from the germline V gene (reference sequence). V lost 2 bases, J lost 2 bases, and 9 bases lay in between. The CDR3 has 14 amino acids. The CDR3 nucleotides read TGTGCCAGTAGTATAATTGGACCCAACACTGAAGCTTTCTTT. Its protein is CASSIIGPNTEAFF.

This clonotype was picked up a small number of times. The CDR3 DNA follows: TGTGCCAGCAGTTTAGGACCGTGGACCCACGAGCAGTACTTC. Encoded protein: CASSLGPWTHEQYF. The rearrangement links TRBV12-3 or TRBV12-4 to TRBJ2-7; no reliable D call. The CDR3 consists of 14 residues. V lost 1 base and J 5 bases, leaving 12 bases between the germline ends.

This clonotype was detected a few times. This chain joins TRBV7-9 and TRBJ1-5; possibly TRBD1 for D (5 bases). Trimming left V 4 bases short and J 7 bases short, with 17 bases between. This CDR3 is 15 amino acids long. CDR1 SEHNR and CDR2 FQNEAQ come from the germline V gene (reference sequence). The CDR3 nucleotides read TGTGCCAGCAGCTCCACACTCCCGGGGCAACAGCCCCAGCATTTT. It translates to CASSSTLPGQQPQHF. Based on the CDR3 plus reference TRBV7-9 and TRBJ1-5, the full variable domain is DTGVSQNPRHKITKRGQNVTFRCDPISEHNRLYWYRQTLGQGPEFLTYFQNEAQLEKSRLLSDRFSAERPKGSFSTLEIQRTEQGDSAMYLCASSSTLPGQQPQHFGDGTRLSIL.

This clonotype has only a few counts. This chain links TRBV4-3 with TRBJ2-7, with D tentatively TRBD2 (6 bases). Deletions cut 0 bases from V and 6 bases from J, with 9 bases between. This CDR3 is built from 13 residues. CDR1 is LGHNA and CDR2 is YSLEER in the germline V gene. This CDR3 is CASSQELAVEQYF. DNA of the CDR3: TGCGCCAGCAGCCAAGAACTAGCCGTCGAGCAGTACTTC.

V usage is TRBV7-9 and J usage is TRBJ1-1; 7 bases line up with TRBD1. Germline V CDR1 and CDR2: SEHNR, FQNEAQ (reference sequence). This CDR3 comprises 18 residues. Losses at the gene ends were 4 bases for V and 5 bases for J; bases not matched to a gene: 19. CDR3 protein: CASSSPNRGPFGDTEAFF. The DNA for the CDR3 is TGTGCCAGCAGCTCCCCTAACAGGGGCCCTTTTGGTGATACTGAAGCTTTCTTT.

This clonotype came up once. The gene calls are TRBV7-8 and TRBJ1-1, with D perhaps TRBD1 (5 bases). Trimming pared 2 bases from V and 4 bases from J, leaving 11 bases between. The CDR3 runs to 14 residues. Germline V gene data show CDR1 as SGHVS and CDR2 as FQNEAQ. The CDR3 loop is CASSLIRGGTEAFF. The CDR3 DNA sequence: TGTGCCAGCAGCTTAATACGGGGGGGCACTGAAGCTTTCTTT.

This clonotype was seen repeatedly, ten times or more. This chain uses TRBV6-1 with TRBJ1-5; 11 bases are a match to TRBD1. This CDR3 comprises 14 residues. Germline-derived CDR1 and CDR2 are MNHNS and SASEGT. Trimming took 10 bases from V and 1 from J; bases not matched to a gene: 3. The CDR3 region has the DNA TGTGCCACCGGGACAGGGGGGAGCAATCAGCCCCAGCATTTT. Amino acid sequence: CATGTGGSNQPQHF.

This rearrangement joins TRBV10-3 to TRBJ2-7; 8 positions match TRBD1. J lost 0 bases, V lost 2 bases, and 9 bases had no gene match. This CDR3 has 17 residues. The germline V gene encodes CDR1 ENHRY and CDR2 SYGVKD. The CDR3 nucleotides are TGTGCCATCAGTGAGATTGGGACAGGACTTAACTCCTACGAGCAGTACTTC. It translates to CAISEIGTGLNSYEQYF.

This clonotype was found a few times. The chain recombines TRBV6-6 with TRBJ2-1; weak D call: TRBD2 (6 bases). V was shortened by 5 bases and J by 2 bases, with 16 bases between the two germline ends. Germline CDR1 reads MNHNY; CDR2 reads SVGAGI (reference sequence). The CDR3 runs 16 residues. In DNA, the CDR3 is TGTGCCAGCAGTGCCTCCCCGGGGGAAACCTACAATGAGCAGTTCTTC. Its protein product is CASSASPGETYNEQFF.

The V gene is TRBV6-2 or TRBV6-3, the J gene TRBJ2-7; tentatively, D is TRBD1 (6 bases). This CDR3 region has 17 residues. The V and J ends lost 2 bases and 4 bases respectively, with 21 bases between them. Germline V lookup: CDR1 MNHEY, CDR2 SVGEGT. The CDR3 DNA is TGTGCCAGCAGTTACGTCGCGGGCAGGGACATATCGTACGAGCAGTACTTC. This sequence encodes CASSYVAGRDISYEQYF.

CDR3 bases: TGTGCCAGCAGCTTTGGGGGGGGGTCGGACGAGCAGTACTTC. Protein sequence: CASSFGGGSDEQYF. The chain uses TRBV7-2 and TRBJ2-7, with 7 bases matching TRBD2. This CDR3 contains 14 residues. J lost 5 bases, V lost 3 bases, and 7 bases had no gene match. Germline lookup yields CDR1 SGHTA and CDR2 FQGNSA.

The chain joins TRBV7-9 to TRBJ2-1; 9 bases map to TRBD1. Germline V lookup: CDR1 SEHNR, CDR2 FQNEAQ (reference sequence). V shed 2 bases and J 4 bases; nucleotides not matched to a gene: 15. The CDR3 sequence is 19 residues long. Here the CDR3 DNA reads TGTGCCAGCAGCTTACCGGGACAGGGATTCGCGCTCCCTTACAATGAGCAGTTCTTC. Translation: CASSLPGQGFALPYNEQFF.

This clonotype was seen at least ten times. This rearrangement joins TRBV7-2 to TRBJ2-3; unclear D gene. Germline assignment: CDR1 SGHTA and CDR2 FQGNSA. CDR3 size: 16 residues. Trimming removed 5 bases from V and 5 bases from J, with 20 bases in between. For the CDR3, the DNA is TGTGCCAGCAGCCCCACCCTTCCGACCCGTGAAGATACGCAGTATTTT. Protein product: CASSPTLPTREDTQYF.

This clonotype was observed a few times. J is TRBJ2-3 and V is TRBV12-3 or TRBV12-4, with TRBD2 matching 9 bases. There are 13 residues in the CDR3. Trimming at V came to 6 bases and at J to 3 bases, leaving 1 base not matched to a gene. The CDR3 loop is CASRAGGTDTQYF. The CDR3 coding sequence is TGTGCCAGCAGAGCGGGGGGAACAGATACGCAGTATTTT.